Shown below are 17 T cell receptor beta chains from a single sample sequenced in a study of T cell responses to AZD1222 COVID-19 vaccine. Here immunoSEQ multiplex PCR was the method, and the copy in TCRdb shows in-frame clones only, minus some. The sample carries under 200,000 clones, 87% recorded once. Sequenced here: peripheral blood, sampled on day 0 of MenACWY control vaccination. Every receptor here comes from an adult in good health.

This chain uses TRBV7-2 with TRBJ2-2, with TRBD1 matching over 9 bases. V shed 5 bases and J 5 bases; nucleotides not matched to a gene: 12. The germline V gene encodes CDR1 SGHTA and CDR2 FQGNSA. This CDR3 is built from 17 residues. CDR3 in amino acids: CASSKPPSGTGTGELFF. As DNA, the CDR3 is TGTGCCAGCAGCAAACCGCCGTCGGGGACAGGGACCGGGGAGCTGTTTTTT.

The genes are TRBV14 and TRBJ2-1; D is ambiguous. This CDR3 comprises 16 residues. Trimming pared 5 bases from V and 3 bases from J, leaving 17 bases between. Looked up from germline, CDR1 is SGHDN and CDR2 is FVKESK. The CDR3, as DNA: TGTGCCAGCAGCAACTTGGGTAGACCCGACTACAATGAGCAGTTCTTC. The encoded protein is CASSNLGRPDYNEQFF. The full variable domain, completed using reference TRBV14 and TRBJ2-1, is EAGVTQFPSHSVIEKGQTVTLRCDPISGHDNLYWYRRVMGKEIKFLLHFVKESKQDESGMPNNRFLAERTGGTYSTLKVQPAELEDSGVYFCASSNLGRPDYNEQFFGPGTRLTVL.

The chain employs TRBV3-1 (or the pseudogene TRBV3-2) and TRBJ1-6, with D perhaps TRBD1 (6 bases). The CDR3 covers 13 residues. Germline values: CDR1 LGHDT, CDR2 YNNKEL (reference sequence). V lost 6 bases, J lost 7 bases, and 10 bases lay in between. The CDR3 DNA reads TGTGCCAGCAGTCCCAGGGGAAATTCACCCCTCCACTTT. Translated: CASSPRGNSPLHF.

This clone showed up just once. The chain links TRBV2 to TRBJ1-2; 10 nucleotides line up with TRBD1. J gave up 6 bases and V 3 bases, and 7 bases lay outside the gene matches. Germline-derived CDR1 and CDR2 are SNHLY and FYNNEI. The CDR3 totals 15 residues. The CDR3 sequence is CASSEPGQGFDGYTF. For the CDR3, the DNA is TGTGCCAGCAGTGAGCCGGGACAGGGGTTTGATGGCTACACCTTC.

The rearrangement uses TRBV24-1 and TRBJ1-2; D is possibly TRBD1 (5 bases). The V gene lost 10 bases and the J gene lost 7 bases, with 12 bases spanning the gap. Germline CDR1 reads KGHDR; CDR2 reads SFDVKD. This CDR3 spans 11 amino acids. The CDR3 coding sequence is TGTGCCACTAGTAGGGGAATTGGCTACACCTTC. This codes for CATSRGIGYTF.

CDR3 loop: CASRQGVGEQYF. The CDR3, as DNA: TGTGCCTCCAGACAGGGGGTGGGGGAGCAGTACTTC. The J gene is TRBJ2-7, the V gene TRBV30; 9 bases match TRBD1. The CDR3 covers 12 residues. V lost 7 bases to trimming and J lost 7 bases; unmatched junction nucleotides: 8. Germline loops: CDR1 GTSNPN, CDR2 SVGIG (reference sequence).

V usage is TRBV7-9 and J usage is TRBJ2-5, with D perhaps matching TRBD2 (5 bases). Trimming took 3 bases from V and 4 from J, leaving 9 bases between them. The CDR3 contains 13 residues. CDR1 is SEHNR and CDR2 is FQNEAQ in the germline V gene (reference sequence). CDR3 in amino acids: CASSFERLETQYF. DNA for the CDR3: TGTGCCAGCAGCTTCGAGCGGTTAGAGACCCAGTACTTC.

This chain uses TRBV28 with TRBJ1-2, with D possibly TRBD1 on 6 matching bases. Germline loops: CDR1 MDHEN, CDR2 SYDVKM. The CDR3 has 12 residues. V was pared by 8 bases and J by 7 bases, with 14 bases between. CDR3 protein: CASRQSGAGYTF. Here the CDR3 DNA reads TGTGCCAGCCGCCAATCGGGGGCTGGCTACACCTTC.

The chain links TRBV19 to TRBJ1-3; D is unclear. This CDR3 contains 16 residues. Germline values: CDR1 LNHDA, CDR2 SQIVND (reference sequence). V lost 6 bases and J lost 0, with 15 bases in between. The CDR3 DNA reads TGTGCCAGTAGGATACCTCCGACCAACTCTGGAAACACCATATATTTT. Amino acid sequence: CASRIPPTNSGNTIYF. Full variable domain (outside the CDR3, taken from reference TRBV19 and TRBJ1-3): DGGITQSPKYLFRKEGQNVTLSCEQNLNHDAMYWYRQDPGQGLRLIYYSQIVNDFQKGDIAEGYSVSREKKESFPLTVTSAQKNPTAFYLCASRIPPTNSGNTIYFGEGSWLTVV.

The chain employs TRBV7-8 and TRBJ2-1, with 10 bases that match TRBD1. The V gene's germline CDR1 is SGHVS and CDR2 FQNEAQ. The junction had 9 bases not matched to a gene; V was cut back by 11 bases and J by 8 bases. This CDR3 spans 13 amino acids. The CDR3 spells CAVRQGAVDEQFF. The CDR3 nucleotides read TGTGCCGTACGACAGGGGGCTGTCGATGAGCAGTTCTTC.

The CDR3 loop reads CASDYSGSGRVPWQYF. The CDR3 DNA reads TGCGCCAGCGACTATTCAGGAAGTGGCAGGGTCCCCTGGCAGTACTTC. This sequence joins TRBV5-1 and TRBJ2-7; D may correspond to TRBD1 or TRBD2 (5 bases each). The germline gives CDR1 SGHRS, CDR2 YFSETQ. CDR3 length equals 16 residues. The V end lost 7 bases, the J end lost 9 bases, and 29 bases lay between the germline ends.

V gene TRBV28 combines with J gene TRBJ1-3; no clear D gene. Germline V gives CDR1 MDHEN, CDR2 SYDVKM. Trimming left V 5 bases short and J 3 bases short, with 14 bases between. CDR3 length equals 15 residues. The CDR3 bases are TGTGCCAGCAGTCCGCCGGGCCTCCTTGGAAACACCATATATTTT. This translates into CASSPPGLLGNTIYF.

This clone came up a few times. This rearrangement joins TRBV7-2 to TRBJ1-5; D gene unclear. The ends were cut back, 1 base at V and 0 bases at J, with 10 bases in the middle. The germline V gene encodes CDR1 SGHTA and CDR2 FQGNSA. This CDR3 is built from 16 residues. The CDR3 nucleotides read TGTGCCAGCAGCTTAGTGGCAGCTAATAGCAATCAGCCCCAGCATTTT. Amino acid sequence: CASSLVAANSNQPQHF.

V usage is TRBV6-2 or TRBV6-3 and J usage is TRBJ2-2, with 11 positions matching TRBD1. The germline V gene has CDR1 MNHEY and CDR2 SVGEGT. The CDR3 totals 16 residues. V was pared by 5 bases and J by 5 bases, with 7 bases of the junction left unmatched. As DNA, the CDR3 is TGTGCCAGCAGTGATCCGGGACAGGGGGGAACCGGGGAGCTGTTTTTT. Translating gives CASSDPGQGGTGELFF.

The CDR3 DNA reads as TGTGCCATCAGTGAGTCGCGCAGCTATAATTCACCCCTCCACTTT. Protein sequence: CAISESRSYNSPLHF. The chain links TRBV10-3 to TRBJ1-6; the D is unclear. The germline V gene encodes CDR1 ENHRY and CDR2 SYGVKD. The V end was cut by 0 bases, the J end by 3 bases, with 6 bases between. CDR3 size: 15 residues.

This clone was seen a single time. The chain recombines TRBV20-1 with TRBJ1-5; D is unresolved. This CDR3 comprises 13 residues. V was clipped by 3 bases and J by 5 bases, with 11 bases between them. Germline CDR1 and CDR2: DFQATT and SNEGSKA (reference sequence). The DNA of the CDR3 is TGCAGTGCTAGTCGGCAGCGCGATCAGCCCCAGCATTTT. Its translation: CSASRQRDQPQHF.

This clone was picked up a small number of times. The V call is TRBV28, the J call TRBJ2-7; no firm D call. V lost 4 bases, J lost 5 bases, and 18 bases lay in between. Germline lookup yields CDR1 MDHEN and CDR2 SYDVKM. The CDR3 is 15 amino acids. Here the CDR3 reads CASSSGPGDRDEQYF. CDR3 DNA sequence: TGTGCCAGCAGTTCGGGCCCAGGCGACCGGGACGAGCAGTACTTC.